This is a list of T cell receptor beta chains from one sample in a study of lymphopenia after photon versus proton radiotherapy. Data came from immunoSEQ multiplex PCR; TCRdb stores just in-frame clones and leaves some out. The sample contains 50,000 to 60,000 clones, more than 85% of which appear only once. Source: peripheral blood, taken from a patient treated with photon-based radiotherapy. These receptors all stem from a woman aged 40 to 55 with cholangiocarcinoma. CDR3s include the opening cysteine and the closing phenylalanine or tryptophan. Fields, in order: CDR3 protein, CDR3 DNA, J gene, V gene, clone size, D gene. A D gene is named only where the DNA matches it firmly. A clone size is listed for some rows: how often the clone was seen (once, few, many), or a class if it is expanded.

CDR3: CASSLKGGQPQHF; DNA: TGTGCCAGCAGTTTAAAAGGGGGTCAGCCCCAGCATTTT; J: TRBJ1-5; V: TRBV27; size: NA; D: NA
CDR3: CASSLGTSGLYEQYF; DNA: TGTGCCAGCAGCTTAGGGACTAGCGGGCTCTACGAGCAGTACTTC; J: TRBJ2-7; V: TRBV7-3; size: NA; D: TRBD2
CDR3: CASTPGQTVGNTIYF; DNA: TGTGCCAGCACCCCCGGTCAGACTGTTGGAAACACCATATATTTT; J: TRBJ1-3; V: TRBV6-6; size: NA; D: NA
CDR3: CASSLYRDRPTGQYF; DNA: TGTGCCAGCAGTTTATACCGGGACAGACCTACAGGGCAGTACTTC; J: TRBJ2-7; V: TRBV27; size: few; D: TRBD1
CDR3: CASSVTSSSYEQYF; DNA: TGCGCCAGCAGCGTGACTAGCAGCTCCTACGAGCAGTACTTC; J: TRBJ2-7; V: TRBV5-1; size: NA; D: TRBD2
CDR3: CASNLAGGKNEQYF; DNA: TGTGCCAGCAATTTGGCGGGAGGGAAGAACGAGCAGTACTTC; J: TRBJ2-7; V: TRBV28; size: NA; D: TRBD2
CDR3: CASSLSGRDGELFF; DNA: TGTGCCAGCAGTTTATCGGGGCGTGACGGGGAGCTGTTTTTT; J: TRBJ2-2; V: TRBV27; size: NA; D: NA
CDR3: CASSLRVGYQFGELFF; DNA: TGTGCCAGCAGCTTGAGGGTTGGCTACCAATTCGGGGAGCTGTTTTTT; J: TRBJ2-2; V: TRBV5-6; size: few; D: NA
CDR3: CASSHPGQGGEQYF; DNA: TGTGCCAGCAGCCACCCGGGGCAGGGGGGCGAGCAGTACTTC; J: TRBJ2-7; V: TRBV11-2; size: few; D: NA
CDR3: CASSDGVHRSLNTIYF; DNA: TGTGCCAGCAGTGATGGAGTTCACAGGAGTTTAAACACCATATATTTT; J: TRBJ1-3; V: TRBV2; size: NA; D: NA
CDR3: CAWSRGKQLSGANVLTF; DNA: TGTGCCTGGAGTCGAGGGAAACAGCTCTCTGGGGCCAACGTCCTGACTTTC; J: TRBJ2-6; V: TRBV30; size: NA; D: NA
CDR3: CASSRWGAGDYNEQFF; DNA: TGTGCCAGCAGCCGCTGGGGGGCAGGGGACTACAATGAGCAGTTCTTC; J: TRBJ2-1; V: TRBV11-2; size: NA; D: NA
CDR3: CATSRGDSEAFF; DNA: TGTGCCACCAGCAGAGGGGACAGTGAAGCTTTCTTT; J: TRBJ1-1; V: TRBV15; size: once; D: TRBD1
CDR3: CASSRPGLAGGVPHEQYF; DNA: TGTGCCAGCAGTCGTCCCGGACTAGCGGGAGGGGTCCCCCACGAGCAGTACTTC; J: TRBJ2-7; V: TRBV28; size: NA; D: TRBD2
CDR3: CASSLGTSLQETQYF; DNA: TGTGCCAGCAGCCTGGGGACTAGCCTGCAAGAGACCCAGTACTTC; J: TRBJ2-5; V: TRBV7-2; size: NA; D: TRBD2
CDR3: CASSEDGQGNGYTF; DNA: TGTGCCAGCAGTGAAGACGGCCAGGGTAATGGCTACACCTTC; J: TRBJ1-2; V: TRBV6-1; size: once; D: NA
CDR3: CASSAPGLAAYEQYF; DNA: TGTGCCAGCAGTGCCCCGGGACTAGCCGCCTACGAGCAGTACTTC; J: TRBJ2-7; V: TRBV27; size: NA; D: TRBD2
CDR3: CASSFATAVAYEQYF; DNA: TGTGCCAGCAGCTTTGCGACCGCCGTAGCCTACGAGCAGTACTTC; J: TRBJ2-7; V: TRBV5-5; size: NA; D: NA
CDR3: CSVEVGGISYEQYF; DNA: TGCAGCGTTGAAGTGGGGGGTATTTCCTACGAGCAGTACTTC; J: TRBJ2-7; V: TRBV29-1; size: NA; D: NA